Presented here are 14 T cell receptor beta chains from one specimen sequenced in a study of neurological immune-mediated disorders. One entry per CDR3 protein, called by TCRdb with MiXCR from the 5' RACE reads. The data contain tens of thousands of distinct CDR3 sequences, roughly 4.1% of them singletons. Material: PBMCs. All receptors derive from a woman aged 55-75 years with multiple sclerosis.

This clonotype showed up many times. This chain uses TRBV7-2 with TRBJ1-4; D perhaps matches TRBD1 (5 bases). The CDR3 sequence is 13 residues long. Germline-derived CDR1 and CDR2 are SGHTA and FQGNSA. Trimming left V 1 base short and J 6 bases short, with 6 bases between. The CDR3 coding sequence is TGTGCCAGCAGCTTAGGGGGCGATGAAAAACTGTTTTTT. Protein sequence: CASSLGGDEKLFF.

This clonotype was seen repeatedly, ten times or more. The chain recombines TRBV20-1 with TRBJ2-1; 7 positions agree with TRBD1. The CDR3 totals 13 residues. Germline assignment: CDR1 DFQATT and CDR2 SNEGSKA (reference sequence). The V segment lost 7 bases and the J segment 6 bases; nucleotides outside the gene matches: 9. The CDR3 spells CSVGDSRVNEQFF. The CDR3 bases are TGCAGTGTTGGGGACAGTAGGGTCAATGAGCAGTTCTTC.

This clonotype was seen many times. This chain uses TRBV20-1 with TRBJ2-7; 14 bases fit TRBD2. From germline, CDR1 is DFQATT and CDR2 SNEGSKA (reference sequence). The CDR3 spans 14 residues. V shed 5 bases and J 3 bases; nucleotides not matched to a gene: 3. The CDR3 loop is CSAETSGGDYEQYF. The CDR3 region has the DNA TGCAGTGCTGAGACTAGCGGGGGGGACTACGAGCAGTACTTC.

This clonotype was found a few times. This chain joins TRBV6-6 and TRBJ2-2; TRBD1 matches 9 bases. Trimming cost V 5 bases and J 7 bases; bases outside gene matches: 8. The germline V gene has CDR1 MNHNY and CDR2 SVGAGI (reference sequence). CDR3 size: 15 residues. The CDR3 bases are TGTGCCAGCAGTCGCCCGGACAGGGGAGACGGGGAGCTGTTTTTT. Translated, it gives CASSRPDRGDGELFF.

In this sample, this clonotype turned up many times. The chain has TRBV15 and TRBJ1-1, with a tentative D call TRBD1 (6 bases). The CDR3 consists of 15 residues. The V gene's germline CDR1 is LNHNV and CDR2 YYDKDF (reference sequence). Deletions cut 1 base from V and 5 bases from J, with 14 bases between. CDR3 residues: CATSRGWGAGTEAFF. CDR3 coding DNA: TGTGCCACCAGCAGAGGATGGGGGGCTGGGACTGAAGCTTTCTTT.

This sequence joins TRBV5-1 and TRBJ2-3; no reliable D call. V lost 4 bases and J 2 bases, leaving 5 bases between the germline ends. This CDR3 comprises 12 residues. Germline assignment: CDR1 SGHRS and CDR2 YFSETQ. DNA of the CDR3: TGCGCCAGCAGCGAAGTCACAGATACGCAGTATTTT. Its protein product is CASSEVTDTQYF.

This clonotype has just a few counts. The chain links TRBV20-1 to TRBJ2-1; a possible D gene is TRBD2 (6 bases). The CDR3 is 13 amino acids. Germline V gives CDR1 DFQATT, CDR2 SNEGSKA (reference sequence). V lost 1 base and J lost 5, with 9 bases in between. In DNA form, the CDR3 reads TGCAGTGCTAGAGCACCTAGCGACAATGAGCAGTTCTTC. Translation: CSARAPSDNEQFF.

There are many counts of this clonotype. The chain has TRBV15 and TRBJ2-1, with D maybe TRBD2 (5 bases). The V end was cut by 0 bases, the J end by 10 bases, with 10 bases between. The CDR3 has 13 amino acids. Germline assignment: CDR1 LNHNV and CDR2 YYDKDF (reference sequence). DNA for the CDR3: TGTGCCACCAGCAGAGATTGGACTGGGGAGCAGTTCTTC. Protein sequence: CATSRDWTGEQFF.

This clonotype ranks as medium-sized. The J gene is TRBJ1-1, the V gene TRBV29-1; TRBD1 matches at 9 bases. Germline CDR1 SQVTM, CDR2 ANQGSEA. This CDR3 spans 13 amino acids. Losses at the gene ends were 4 bases for V and 8 bases for J; bases not matched to a gene: 8. CDR3 nucleotides: TGCAGCGTTGTTGACAGGGGGAGGTTGGAAGCTTTCTTT. This translates into CSVVDRGRLEAFF.

This clonotype was detected ten times or more. The chain carries TRBV7-9 and TRBJ1-1, with D possibly TRBD1 on 5 matching bases. CDR3 length: 15 residues. The V end lost 1 base, the J end lost 2 bases, and 11 bases lay between the germline ends. Germline V gives CDR1 SEHNR, CDR2 FQNEAQ (reference sequence). For the CDR3, the DNA is TGTGCCAGCAGCTTAGGCGGGGGGGGTAACACTGAAGCTTTCTTT. Translated, it gives CASSLGGGGNTEAFF.

This clonotype was seen repeatedly, ten times or more. The chain combines TRBV5-4 with TRBJ2-7; D remains ambiguous. V was cut by 10 bases and J by 2 bases, with 16 bases left in between. This CDR3 is 13 amino acids long. Germline CDR1 and CDR2: SGHNT and YYREEE (reference sequence). The CDR3 region is CAPRPGTAYEQYV. CDR3 nucleotides: TGTGCCCCCCGCCCAGGCACCGCCTACGAGCAGTACGTC.

Many counts were recorded for this clonotype. In DNA form, the CDR3 reads TGTGCCAGCAGCGTAGGATCCCACGGGGAGCTGTTTTTT. This translates into CASSVGSHGELFF. The chain links TRBV9 to TRBJ2-2; D remains unclear. The CDR3 totals 13 residues. Germline CDR1 SGDLS, CDR2 YYNGEE. The V end was cut by 0 bases, the J end by 7 bases, with 7 bases between.

The chain links TRBV4-2 to TRBJ2-7, with D perhaps matching TRBD2 (6 bases). The CDR3 extends over 15 amino acids. Between the trimmed V and J ends, which lost 3 bases and 7 bases, there was a span of 19 bases. Germline loops: CDR1 LGHNA, CDR2 YNFKEQ. CDR3 sequence (DNA): TGTGCCAGCAGCCATCCTCAGGGAGGCGGTGGGGAGCAGTACTTC. This gives the protein CASSHPQGGGGEQYF.

In its sample, this clonotype was seen many times. The V call is TRBV20-1, the J call TRBJ2-5, with D maybe TRBD1 (6 bases). Trimming removed 3 bases from V and 7 bases from J, with 12 bases in between. CDR3 size: 12 residues. Germline CDR1 is DFQATT and CDR2 is SNEGSKA (reference sequence). CDR3 sequence: CSASDRFWTQYF. CDR3 coding DNA: TGCAGTGCTAGTGACAGGTTTTGGACCCAGTACTTC.